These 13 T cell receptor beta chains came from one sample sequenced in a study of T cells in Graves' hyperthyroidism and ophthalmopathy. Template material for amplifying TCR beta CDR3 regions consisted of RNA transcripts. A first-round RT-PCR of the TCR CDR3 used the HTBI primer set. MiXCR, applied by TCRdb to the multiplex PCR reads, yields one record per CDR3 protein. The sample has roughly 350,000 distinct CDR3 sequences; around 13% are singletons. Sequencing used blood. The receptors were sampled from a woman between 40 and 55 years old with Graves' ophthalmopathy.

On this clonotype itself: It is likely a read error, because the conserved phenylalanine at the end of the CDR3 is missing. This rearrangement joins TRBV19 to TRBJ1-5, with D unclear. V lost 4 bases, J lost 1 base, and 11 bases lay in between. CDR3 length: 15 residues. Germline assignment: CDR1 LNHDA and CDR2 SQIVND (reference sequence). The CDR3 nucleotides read TGTGCCAGTAGTAGGAGGACTGACAGCAATCAGCCCCAGCATTCT. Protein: CASSRRTDSNQPQHS.

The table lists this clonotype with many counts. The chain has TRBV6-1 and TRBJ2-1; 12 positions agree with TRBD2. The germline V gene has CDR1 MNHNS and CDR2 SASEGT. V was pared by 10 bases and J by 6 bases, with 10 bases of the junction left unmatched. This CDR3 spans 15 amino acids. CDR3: CATNPSGRVINEQFF. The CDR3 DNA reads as TGTGCCACCAACCCTAGCGGGAGGGTCATCAATGAGCAGTTCTTC.

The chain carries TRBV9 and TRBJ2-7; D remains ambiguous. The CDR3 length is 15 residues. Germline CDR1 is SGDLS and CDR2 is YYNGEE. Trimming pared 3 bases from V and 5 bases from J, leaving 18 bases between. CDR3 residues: CASSASWAHDDEQYF. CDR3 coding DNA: TGTGCCAGCAGCGCCTCTTGGGCGCACGATGACGAGCAGTACTTC.

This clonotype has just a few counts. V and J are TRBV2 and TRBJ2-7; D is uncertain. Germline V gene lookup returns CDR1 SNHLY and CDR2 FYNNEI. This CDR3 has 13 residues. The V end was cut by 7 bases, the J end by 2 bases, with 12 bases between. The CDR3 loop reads CASKKSFAYEQYF. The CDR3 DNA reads TGTGCCAGCAAGAAGAGCTTCGCCTACGAGCAGTACTTC.

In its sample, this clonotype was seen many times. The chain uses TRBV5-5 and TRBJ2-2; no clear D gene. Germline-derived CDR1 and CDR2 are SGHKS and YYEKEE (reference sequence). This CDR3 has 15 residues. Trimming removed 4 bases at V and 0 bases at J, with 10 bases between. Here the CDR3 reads CASSLPDTNTGELFF. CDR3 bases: TGTGCCAGCAGCCTTCCGGATACGAACACCGGGGAGCTGTTTTTT.

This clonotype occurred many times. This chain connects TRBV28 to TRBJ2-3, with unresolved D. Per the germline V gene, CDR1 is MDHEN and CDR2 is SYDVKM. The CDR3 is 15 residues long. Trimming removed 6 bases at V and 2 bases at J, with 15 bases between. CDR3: CASSPRPPYTDTQYF. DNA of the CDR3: TGTGCCAGCAGCCCTCGACCACCATACACAGATACGCAGTATTTT.

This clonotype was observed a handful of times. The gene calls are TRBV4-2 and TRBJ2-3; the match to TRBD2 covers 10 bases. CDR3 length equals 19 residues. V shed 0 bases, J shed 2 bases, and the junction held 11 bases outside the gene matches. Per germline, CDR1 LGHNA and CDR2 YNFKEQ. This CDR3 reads CASSQDMASGSFFTDTQYF. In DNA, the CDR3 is TGTGCCAGCAGCCAAGATATGGCTAGCGGGAGTTTTTTCACAGATACGCAGTATTTT.

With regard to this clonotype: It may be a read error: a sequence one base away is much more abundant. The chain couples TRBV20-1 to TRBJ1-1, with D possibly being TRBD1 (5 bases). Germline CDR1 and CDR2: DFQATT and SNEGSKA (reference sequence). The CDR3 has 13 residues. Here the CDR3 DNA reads TGCAGTGCCTCCGGACATTTTAACACTGAAGCTGTCTTT. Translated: CSASGHFNTEAVF.

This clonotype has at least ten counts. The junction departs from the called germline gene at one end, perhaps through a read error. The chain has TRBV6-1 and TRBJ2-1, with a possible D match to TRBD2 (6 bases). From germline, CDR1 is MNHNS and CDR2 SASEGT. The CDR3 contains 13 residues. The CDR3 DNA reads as TGTGCCGGCAGGGACTCCGCATCCAATGAGCAGTTCTTC. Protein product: CAGRDSASNEQFF.

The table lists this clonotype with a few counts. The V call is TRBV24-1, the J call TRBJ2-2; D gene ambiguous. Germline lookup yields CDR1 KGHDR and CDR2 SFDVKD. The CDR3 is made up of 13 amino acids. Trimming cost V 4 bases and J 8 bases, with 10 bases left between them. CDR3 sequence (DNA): TGTGCCACCAGTGACCCCTTTCGGGGGGAGCTGTTTTTT. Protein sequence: CATSDPFRGELFF.

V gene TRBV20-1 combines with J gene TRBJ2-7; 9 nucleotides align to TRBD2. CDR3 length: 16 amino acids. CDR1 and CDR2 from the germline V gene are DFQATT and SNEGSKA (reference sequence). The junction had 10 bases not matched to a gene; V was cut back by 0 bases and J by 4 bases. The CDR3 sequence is CSARDFIAGEAYEQYF. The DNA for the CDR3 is TGCAGTGCTAGAGACTTCATAGCGGGGGAGGCATACGAGCAGTACTTC.

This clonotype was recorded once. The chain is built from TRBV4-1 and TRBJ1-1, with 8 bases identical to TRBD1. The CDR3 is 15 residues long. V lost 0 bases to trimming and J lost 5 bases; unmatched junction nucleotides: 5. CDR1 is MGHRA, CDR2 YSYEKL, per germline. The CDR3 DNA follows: TGCGCCAGCAGCCAAGATCCTAGGACAGGGACTGAAGCTTTCTTT. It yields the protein CASSQDPRTGTEAFF.

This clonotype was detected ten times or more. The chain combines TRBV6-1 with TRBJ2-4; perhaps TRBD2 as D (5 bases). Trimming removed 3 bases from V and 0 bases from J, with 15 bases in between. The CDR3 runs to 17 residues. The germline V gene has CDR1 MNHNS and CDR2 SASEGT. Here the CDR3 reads CASSDDFIAGAKNIQYF. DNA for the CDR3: TGTGCCAGCAGTGACGATTTTATTGCGGGAGCCAAAAACATTCAGTACTTC.